This is a list of T cell receptor beta chains from one sample in a study of T cell responses to AZD1222 COVID-19 vaccine. Profiled with immunoSEQ multiplex PCR; TCRdb holds only in-frame clones, not every one. The top ten clones hold about 3.9% of a sample with 150,000 to 200,000 clones, 85% to 95% of them seen once. The sample in question was peripheral blood, obtained on day 0 of AZD1222 vaccination. The receptors come from an adult in good health. Each CDR3 is given with its conserved first and last residue. The D gene is left open where the match is weak. Clone size appears in some rows only: once, few, many, or a class for an expanded clone.

v_gene	d_gene	j_gene	abundance	CDR3aa	CDR3nt
TRBV13	TRBD2	TRBJ2-7	NA	CASTRVAGAGMHEQYF	TGTGCCAGCACCCGGGTAGCGGGGGCGGGCATGCACGAGCAGTACTTC
TRBV5-4	TRBD1	TRBJ1-4	NA	CASSPAPGTGNEKLFF	TGTGCCAGCAGCCCGGCCCCTGGGACAGGGAATGAAAAACTGTTTTTT
TRBV18	TRBD2	TRBJ2-7	NA	CASSPSTSGFSYEQYF	TGTGCCAGCTCACCATCGACTAGCGGGTTTTCCTACGAGCAGTACTTC
TRBV15	NA	TRBJ2-7	NA	CATSRARASYEQYF	TGTGCCACCAGCAGAGCTCGAGCTTCGTACGAGCAGTACTTC
TRBV28	NA	TRBJ1-5	NA	CASWGRDQPQHF	TGTGCCAGCTGGGGACGAGATCAGCCCCAGCATTTT
TRBV10-3	TRBD1	TRBJ2-1	NA	CAISGTGTATLYNEQFF	TGTGCCATCAGTGGGACCGGGACAGCCACTCTCTACAATGAGCAGTTCTTC
TRBV3-1/TRBV3-2	NA	TRBJ2-7	NA	CASSQDGSRASDFRAYEQYF	TGTGCCAGCAGCCAAGACGGGTCGAGGGCTAGCGATTTCCGAGCCTACGAGCAGTACTTC
TRBV5-1	TRBD1	TRBJ1-1	once	CASSEPTGGTEAFF	TGCGCCAGCAGCGAGCCAACAGGGGGCACTGAAGCTTTCTTT
TRBV5-1	NA	TRBJ2-2	few	CASPDPSGELFF	TGCGCCAGCCCAGACCCGTCCGGGGAGCTGTTTTTT
TRBV30	NA	TRBJ2-7	NA	CAWSPGPSYEQYF	TGTGCCTGGAGTCCGGGACCCTCCTACGAGCAGTACTTC
TRBV10-2	NA	TRBJ1-1	NA	CASSESVIRGPWDTEAFF	TGCGCCAGCAGTGAGTCGGTGATACGGGGCCCCTGGGACACTGAAGCTTTCTTT
TRBV6-5	NA	TRBJ2-1	NA	CASRPTGRPYNEQFF	TGTGCCAGCAGACCAACGGGACGGCCCTACAATGAGCAGTTCTTC
TRBV5-1	TRBD2	TRBJ2-3	NA	CASSPIAGGGTDTQYF	TGCGCCAGCAGCCCGATAGCGGGGGGTGGCACAGATACGCAGTATTTT
TRBV5-1	NA	TRBJ1-6	NA	CASRDESPLHF	TGCGCCAGCAGGGACGAATCACCCCTCCACTTT
TRBV5-6	NA	TRBJ1-2	NA	CASSSQLGTHYGYTF	TGTGCCAGCAGCTCCCAGTTGGGGACTCACTATGGCTACACCTTC
TRBV3-1/TRBV3-2	NA	TRBJ1-2	NA	CASSQEGTLRGYTF	TGTGCCAGCAGCCAAGAAGGGACACTACGGGGCTACACCTTC
TRBV10-3	TRBD1	TRBJ1-2	NA	CAISERVGGAVTNYGYTF	TGTGCCATCAGTGAGCGTGTAGGGGGCGCGGTAACTAACTATGGCTACACCTTC
TRBV11-2	NA	TRBJ2-1	once	CASSLGRISYNEQFF	TGTGCCAGCAGCTTAGGCAGGATCTCCTACAATGAGCAGTTCTTC
TRBV6-1	NA	TRBJ1-2	NA	CASSEAGNTDYGYTF	TGTGCCAGCAGTGAAGCGGGGAATACGGACTATGGCTACACCTTC
TRBV5-1	NA	TRBJ2-2	NA	CASSQNTAGELFF	TGCGCCAGCAGCCAGAACACAGCCGGGGAGCTGTTTTTT